Shown below are 5 T cell receptor beta chains from a single sample sequenced in a study of regulatory T cells in long-lasting Graves disease (dated by TCRdb to about 2021). The sample's time point label, decoded: newly diagnosed GD, antithyroid drugs for less than 3 months. For both TCR sequencing and RNA sequencing, RNA was extracted from PBMCs using TRIzol. Library generation was performed with multiplex PCR. The listed sequencing device is Illumina HiSeq 4000. iRepertoire HTBI primers and Arm-PCR amplification of CDR3 regions were used to construct TCR beta libraries. Using fastp at Q25 and MiXCR, TCRdb reprocessed the public reads and kept productive beta chains. Duplicate CDR3 protein sequences are folded into a single record with the most common DNA and genes. This sample holds around 500,000 distinct CDR3 sequences; more than 10% were observed only once. The top ten clonotypes cover roughly 8.9% of the sample.

Separately, the same data were catalogued under a study of T cells in Graves' hyperthyroidism and ophthalmopathy.

The sample consisted of peripheral blood mononuclear cells (PBMCs), taken at new diagnosis, from a patient treated with antithyroid drugs. These receptors were obtained from a woman in her 30s with Graves disease. Donor details come from another sample of the same person, matched by shared clones.

This clonotype was detected many times. The J gene is TRBJ2-7, the V gene TRBV4-1, with 7 bases lining up with TRBD2. V lost 0 bases and J lost 0; bases outside the gene matches: 2. The CDR3 has 15 amino acids. Germline CDR1 is MGHRA and CDR2 is YSYEKL. The DNA for the CDR3 is TGCGCCAGCAGCCAAGAACTAGCGAGCTCCTACGAGCAGTACTTC. The encoded protein is CASSQELASSYEQYF.

Ten or more counts support this clonotype. This chain joins TRBV28 and TRBJ1-2; no definite D call. Trimming removed 5 bases from V and 3 bases from J, with 10 bases in between. Germline V CDR1 and CDR2: MDHEN, SYDVKM. The CDR3 contains 13 residues. The CDR3 spells CASSPGLDYGYTF. In DNA, the CDR3 is TGTGCCAGCAGTCCCGGACTAGACTATGGCTACACCTTC.

A few counts support this clonotype. This chain links TRBV28 with TRBJ1-2, with TRBD1 matching 7 bases. V gave up 6 bases and J gave up 0 bases; unmatched junction bases: 13. Per germline, CDR1 MDHEN and CDR2 SYDVKM. CDR3 length: 17 amino acids. CDR3 nucleotide sequence: TGTGCCAGCAGCTCCCGGGACAGTCCAAATCCTAACTATGGCTACACCTTC. Its translation: CASSSRDSPNPNYGYTF.

This clonotype was detected many times. The chain has TRBV7-2 and TRBJ1-2; no clear D. The CDR3 is 12 amino acids. Germline CDR1 is SGHTA and CDR2 is FQGNSA. V lost 5 bases and J 5 bases, leaving 9 bases between the germline ends. CDR3 region: CASSAQRYGYTF. DNA of the CDR3: TGTGCCAGCAGCGCACAGAGGTATGGCTACACCTTC. Variable domain in full (rest from reference TRBV7-2 and TRBJ1-2): GAGVSQSPSNKVTEKGKDVELRCDPISGHTALYWYRQSLGQGLEFLIYFQGNSAPDKSGLPSDRFSAERTGGSVSTLTIQRTQQEDSAVYLCASSAQRYGYTFGSGTRLTVV.

As regards this clonotype: This may be a read error, as it is one base from a much larger clone. The genes are TRBV18 and TRBJ2-7; TRBD1 matches 7 bases. Losses at the gene ends were 5 bases for V and 4 bases for J; bases not matched to a gene: 11. CDR3 length equals 15 residues. Germline V gives CDR1 KGHSH, CDR2 LQKENI. DNA of the CDR3: TGTGCCAGCTCAAGTCCGGGACAGAAGGCGTACGAGCAGTACTTC. It translates to CASSSPGQKAYEQYF.